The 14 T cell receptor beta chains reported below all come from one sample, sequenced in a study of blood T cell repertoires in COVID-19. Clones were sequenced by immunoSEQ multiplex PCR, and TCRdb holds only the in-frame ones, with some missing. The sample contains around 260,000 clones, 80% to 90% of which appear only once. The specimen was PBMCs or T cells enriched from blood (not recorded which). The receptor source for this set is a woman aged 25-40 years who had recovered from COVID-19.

CDR3 sequence (DNA): TGTGCCAGTATGGCAGGGCCCGGAGGGTGGGATACGCAGTATTTT. Translated, it gives CASMAGPGGWDTQYF. The V call is TRBV2, the J call TRBJ2-3, with D maybe TRBD2 (6 bases). V lost 9 bases, J lost 6 bases, and 22 bases lay in between. Germline CDR1 reads SNHLY; CDR2 reads FYNNEI. The CDR3 extends over 15 amino acids.

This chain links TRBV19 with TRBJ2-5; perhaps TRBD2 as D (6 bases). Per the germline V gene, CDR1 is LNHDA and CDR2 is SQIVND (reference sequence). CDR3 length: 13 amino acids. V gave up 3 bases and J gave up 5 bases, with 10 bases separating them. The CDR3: CASSISGGETQYF. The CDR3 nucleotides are TGTGCCAGTAGTATTAGCGGCGGGGAGACCCAGTACTTC. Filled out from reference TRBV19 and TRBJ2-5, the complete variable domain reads DGGITQSPKYLFRKEGQNVTLSCEQNLNHDAMYWYRQDPGQGLRLIYYSQIVNDFQKGDIAEGYSVSREKKESFPLTVTSAQKNPTAFYLCASSISGGETQYFGPGTRLLVL.

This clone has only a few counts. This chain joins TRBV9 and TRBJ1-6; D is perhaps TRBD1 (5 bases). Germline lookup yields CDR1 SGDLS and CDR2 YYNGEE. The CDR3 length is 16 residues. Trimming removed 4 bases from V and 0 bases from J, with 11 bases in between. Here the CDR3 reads CASSPRQSSYNSPLHF. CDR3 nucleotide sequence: TGTGCCAGCAGCCCTCGACAGAGCTCCTATAATTCACCCCTCCACTTT.

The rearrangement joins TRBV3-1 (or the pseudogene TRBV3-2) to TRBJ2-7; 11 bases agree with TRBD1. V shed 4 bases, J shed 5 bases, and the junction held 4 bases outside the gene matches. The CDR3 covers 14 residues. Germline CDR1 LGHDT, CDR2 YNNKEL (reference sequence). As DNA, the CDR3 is TGTGCCAGCAGCCCCGGACAGGGGGCGGACGAGCAGTACTTC. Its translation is CASSPGQGADEQYF.

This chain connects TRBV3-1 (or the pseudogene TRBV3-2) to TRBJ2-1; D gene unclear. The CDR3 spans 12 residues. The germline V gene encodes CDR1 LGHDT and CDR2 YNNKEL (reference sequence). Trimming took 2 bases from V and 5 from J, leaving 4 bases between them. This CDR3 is CASSQNNNEQFF. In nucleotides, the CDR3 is TGTGCCAGCAGCCAAAATAACAATGAGCAGTTCTTC.

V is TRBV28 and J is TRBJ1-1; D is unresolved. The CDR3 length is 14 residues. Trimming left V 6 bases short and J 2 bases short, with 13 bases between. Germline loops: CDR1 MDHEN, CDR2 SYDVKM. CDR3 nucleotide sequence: TGTGCCAGCAGCCCACAGTACCTTAACACTGAAGCTTTCTTT. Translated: CASSPQYLNTEAFF.

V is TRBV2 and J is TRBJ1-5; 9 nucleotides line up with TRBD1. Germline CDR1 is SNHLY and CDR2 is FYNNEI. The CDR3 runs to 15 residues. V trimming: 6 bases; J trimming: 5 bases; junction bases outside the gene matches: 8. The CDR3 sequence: CASSEGQGFDQPQHF. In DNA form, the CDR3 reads TGTGCCAGCAGCGAGGGACAGGGATTCGATCAGCCCCAGCATTTT.

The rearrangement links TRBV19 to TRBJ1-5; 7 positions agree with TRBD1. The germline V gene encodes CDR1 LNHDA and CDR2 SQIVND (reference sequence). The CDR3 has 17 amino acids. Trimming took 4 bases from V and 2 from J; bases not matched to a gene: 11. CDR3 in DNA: TGTGCCAGTAGTACCCAGGCGACAGGGAATGGCAATCAGCCCCAGCATTTT. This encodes CASSTQATGNGNQPQHF.

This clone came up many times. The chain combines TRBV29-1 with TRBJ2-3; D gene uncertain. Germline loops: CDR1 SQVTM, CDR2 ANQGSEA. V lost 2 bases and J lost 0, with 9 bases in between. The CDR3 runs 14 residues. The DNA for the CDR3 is TGCAGCGTTGAACAGTTCGCTAGCACAGATACGCAGTATTTT. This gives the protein CSVEQFASTDTQYF.

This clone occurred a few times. The CDR3 DNA reads TGCGCCAGCAGTGAAAAGGGGGGGAAGCTAGATACGCAGTATTTT. It is translated as CASSEKGGKLDTQYF. This chain links TRBV10-1 with TRBJ2-3; D perhaps matches TRBD2 (7 bases). Looked up from germline, CDR1 is WNHNN and CDR2 is SYGVQD (reference sequence). The CDR3 spans 15 residues. With 3 bases removed from V and 5 bases from J, the gap between germline ends came to 15 bases.

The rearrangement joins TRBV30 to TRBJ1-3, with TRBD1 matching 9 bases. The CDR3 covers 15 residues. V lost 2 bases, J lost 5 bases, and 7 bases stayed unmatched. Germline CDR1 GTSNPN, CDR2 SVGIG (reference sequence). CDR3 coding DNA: TGTGCCTGGAGTCCCCGGGGGACAGGGAGAAACACCATATATTTT. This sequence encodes CAWSPRGTGRNTIYF.

The CDR3 DNA follows: TGTGCCAGCAGCTTAGGGGGACAGCTCCCCTACAATGAGCAGTTCTTC. Encoded protein: CASSLGGQLPYNEQFF. The genes are TRBV11-2 and TRBJ2-1; TRBD1 agrees at 7 bases. CDR3 length: 16 residues. After removal of 1 base from V and 2 bases from J, the junction contained 5 bases not matched to a gene. Per germline, CDR1 SGHAT and CDR2 FQNNGV.

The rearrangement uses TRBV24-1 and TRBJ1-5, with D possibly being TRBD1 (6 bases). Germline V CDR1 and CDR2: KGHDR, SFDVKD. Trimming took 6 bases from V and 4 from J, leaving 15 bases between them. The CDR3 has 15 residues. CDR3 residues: CATSPTGPGNQPQHF. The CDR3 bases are TGTGCCACCAGTCCTACAGGGCCCGGGAATCAGCCCCAGCATTTT.

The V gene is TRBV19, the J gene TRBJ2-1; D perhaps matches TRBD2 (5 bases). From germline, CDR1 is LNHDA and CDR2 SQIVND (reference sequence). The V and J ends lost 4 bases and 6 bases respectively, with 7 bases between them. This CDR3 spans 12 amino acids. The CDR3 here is CASSSGFNEQFF. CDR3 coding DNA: TGTGCCAGTAGTAGCGGGTTCAATGAGCAGTTCTTC.